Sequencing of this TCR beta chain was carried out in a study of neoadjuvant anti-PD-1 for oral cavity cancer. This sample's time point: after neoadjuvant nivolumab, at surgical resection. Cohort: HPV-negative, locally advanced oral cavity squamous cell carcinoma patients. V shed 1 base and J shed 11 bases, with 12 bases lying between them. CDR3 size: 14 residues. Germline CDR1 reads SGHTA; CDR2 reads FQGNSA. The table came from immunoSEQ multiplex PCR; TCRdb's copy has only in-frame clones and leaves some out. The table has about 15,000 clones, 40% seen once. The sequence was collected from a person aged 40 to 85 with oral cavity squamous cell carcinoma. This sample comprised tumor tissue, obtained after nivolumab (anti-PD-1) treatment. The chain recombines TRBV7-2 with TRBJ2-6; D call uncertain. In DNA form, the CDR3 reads TGTGCCAGCAGCTTAGGCGGAATTGAGGACGTCCTGACTTTC. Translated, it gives CASSLGGIEDVLTF.